The 13 T cell receptor beta chains listed next were all sequenced from one sample in a study of beta chain features in type 1 diabetes. Reverse transcription of all isolated RNA meant that expressed TCRB transcripts were sequenced. Sequenced by immunoSEQ multiplex PCR; TCRdb stores in-frame clones only, minus some. Of under 300,000 clones listed, around a quarter were seen once; the top ten hold roughly 4%. The sample consisted of central memory CD4+ T cells from blood. The receptors here all came from a man aged 25-45 years in good health.

The rearrangement links TRBV7-9 to TRBJ2-5; D gene ambiguous. V shed 1 base and J shed 4 bases, with 7 bases lying between them. Germline V gene sequence: CDR1 SEHNR, CDR2 FQNEAQ (reference sequence). The CDR3 loop spans 13 amino acids. CDR3: CASSLDSRETQYF. The CDR3 nucleotides are TGTGCCAGCAGCTTAGATTCTCGAGAGACCCAGTACTTC.

V usage is TRBV2 and J usage is TRBJ2-7, with D perhaps TRBD1 (5 bases). V lost 6 bases to trimming and J lost 6 bases, with 15 bases between them. This CDR3 comprises 13 residues. Germline-derived CDR1 and CDR2 are SNHLY and FYNNEI. The DNA of the CDR3 is TGTGCCAGCAGCCTGACCCGACAGTCCGAGCAGTACTTC. It codes for CASSLTRQSEQYF.

The sample holds a few counts of this clone. CDR3 protein: CASSLEPGPYNEQFF. CDR3 nucleotide sequence: TGTGCCAGCAGCTTAGAACCGGGCCCCTACAATGAGCAGTTCTTC. V gene TRBV11-2 combines with J gene TRBJ2-1; D is uncertain. Between the trimmed V and J ends, which lost 0 bases and 2 bases, there was a span of 8 bases. This CDR3 comprises 15 residues. In germline, CDR1 is SGHAT, CDR2 FQNNGV.

V is TRBV4-1 and J is TRBJ2-1; D is unresolved. V was cut by 2 bases and J by 9 bases, with 8 bases left in between. The CDR3 is made up of 12 amino acids. Germline-derived CDR1 and CDR2 are MGHRA and YSYEKL. CDR3 in DNA: TGCGCCAGCAGCCAAAATGAGATTGAGCAGTTCTTC. It specifies CASSQNEIEQFF.

Only a few counts were recorded for this clone. V is TRBV6-6 and J is TRBJ2-1, with TRBD2 identical over 14 bases. The CDR3 has 15 residues. Germline trimming cut 6 bases from V and 8 bases from J; bases unmatched to any gene: 6. In germline, CDR1 is MNHNY, CDR2 SVGAGI (reference sequence). For the CDR3, the DNA is TGTGCCAGCAGCCAGACTAGCGGGGGGGCCCATGAGCAGTTCTTC. Encoded protein: CASSQTSGGAHEQFF.

This clone was counted a few times. The chain has TRBV29-1 and TRBJ2-2; TRBD1 matches 10 bases. Germline CDR1 is SQVTM and CDR2 is ANQGSEA. This CDR3 is 16 amino acids long. The J segment lost 6 bases and the V segment lost 5 bases, leaving 12 bases of the junction unmatched. In DNA, the CDR3 is TGCAGCGTTCAGCGGACAGGGGGATTTAGCGCCGGGGAGCTGTTTTTT. Translation gives CSVQRTGGFSAGELFF.

This clone turned up a few times. The V gene is TRBV30, the J gene TRBJ2-5, with D possibly matching TRBD1 (5 bases). CDR1 is GTSNPN and CDR2 is SVGIG in the germline V gene (reference sequence). The CDR3 is 12 residues long. The V end lost 5 bases, the J end lost 5 bases, and 12 bases lay between the germline ends. CDR3 in amino acids: CAWARQSETQYF. The CDR3 DNA sequence: TGTGCCTGGGCTAGACAGTCGGAGACCCAGTACTTC.

The J gene is TRBJ2-5, the V gene TRBV29-1; no clear D. CDR1 is SQVTM, CDR2 ANQGSEA, per germline. The CDR3 contains 13 residues. Trimming left V 1 base short and J 2 bases short, with 8 bases between. The CDR3 loop reads CSVEGPGQETQYF. The CDR3, as DNA: TGCAGCGTTGAAGGTCCCGGACAAGAGACCCAGTACTTC.

The rearrangement links TRBV15 to TRBJ2-3; perhaps D is TRBD1 or TRBD2 (5 bases each). The V end was cut by 0 bases, the J end by 5 bases, with 12 bases between. The CDR3 has 15 residues. CDR1 is LNHNV, CDR2 YYDKDF, per germline (reference sequence). CDR3 region: CATSRDPGTGDTQYF. DNA of the CDR3: TGTGCCACCAGCAGAGATCCAGGGACGGGAGATACGCAGTATTTT.

This clone has just a few counts. The genes are TRBV30 and TRBJ1-5, with D uncertain. This CDR3 is built from 14 residues. V shed 0 bases and J shed 3 bases, with 9 bases lying between them. In germline, CDR1 is GTSNPN, CDR2 SVGIG (reference sequence). CDR3 loop: CAWSVGSLNQPQHF. In nucleotides, the CDR3 is TGTGCCTGGAGTGTAGGCAGTCTCAATCAGCCCCAGCATTTT.

This clone was seen many times. This chain uses TRBV7-2 with TRBJ2-6, with D hard to call. V dropped 0 bases and J dropped 2 bases, with 14 bases sitting between them. The germline V gene has CDR1 SGHTA and CDR2 FQGNSA. This CDR3 has 18 residues. DNA for the CDR3: TGTGCCAGCAGCTTAGCTGGCATTCCCTCCCCTGGGGCCAACGTCCTGACTTTC. Amino acid sequence: CASSLAGIPSPGANVLTF. Together with reference TRBV7-2 and TRBJ2-6, the CDR3 gives the full variable domain: GAGVSQSPSNKVTEKGKDVELRCDPISGHTALYWYRQSLGQGLEFLIYFQGNSAPDKSGLPSDRFSAERTGGSVSTLTIQRTQQEDSAVYLCASSLAGIPSPGANVLTFGAGSRLTVL.

This clone was observed a few times. The CDR3 DNA reads TGCGCCAGCAGCCAAGGTCTGGGGTTGGGCGATGAGCAGTTCTTC. Its translation is CASSQGLGLGDEQFF. The chain recombines TRBV4-1 with TRBJ2-1; no clear D gene. CDR3 length: 15 residues. The germline V gene encodes CDR1 MGHRA and CDR2 YSYEKL. V lost 1 base to trimming and J lost 8 bases, with 15 bases between them.

V usage is TRBV30 and J usage is TRBJ2-6; a possible D gene is TRBD2 (5 bases). Trimming took 4 bases from V and 4 from J, leaving 20 bases between them. This CDR3 is 17 amino acids long. Germline CDR1 GTSNPN, CDR2 SVGIG (reference sequence). Written as DNA, the CDR3 is TGTGCCTGGATGTGGAGAGGGAATTATCGGGGGGCCAACGTCCTGACTTTC. It codes for CAWMWRGNYRGANVLTF.